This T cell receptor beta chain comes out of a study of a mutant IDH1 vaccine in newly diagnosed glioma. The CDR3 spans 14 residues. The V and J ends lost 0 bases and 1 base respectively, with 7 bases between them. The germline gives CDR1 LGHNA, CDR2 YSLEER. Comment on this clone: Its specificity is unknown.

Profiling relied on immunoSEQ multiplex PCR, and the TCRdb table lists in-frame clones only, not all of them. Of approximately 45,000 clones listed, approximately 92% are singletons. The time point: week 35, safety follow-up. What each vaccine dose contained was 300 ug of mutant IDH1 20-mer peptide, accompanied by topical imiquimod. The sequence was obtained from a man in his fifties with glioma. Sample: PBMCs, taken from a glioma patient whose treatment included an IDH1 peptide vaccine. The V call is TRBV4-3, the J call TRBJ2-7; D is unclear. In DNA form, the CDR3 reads TGCGCCAGCAGCCAAGATACAGTTTCCTACGAGCAGTACTTC. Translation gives CASSQDTVSYEQYF.